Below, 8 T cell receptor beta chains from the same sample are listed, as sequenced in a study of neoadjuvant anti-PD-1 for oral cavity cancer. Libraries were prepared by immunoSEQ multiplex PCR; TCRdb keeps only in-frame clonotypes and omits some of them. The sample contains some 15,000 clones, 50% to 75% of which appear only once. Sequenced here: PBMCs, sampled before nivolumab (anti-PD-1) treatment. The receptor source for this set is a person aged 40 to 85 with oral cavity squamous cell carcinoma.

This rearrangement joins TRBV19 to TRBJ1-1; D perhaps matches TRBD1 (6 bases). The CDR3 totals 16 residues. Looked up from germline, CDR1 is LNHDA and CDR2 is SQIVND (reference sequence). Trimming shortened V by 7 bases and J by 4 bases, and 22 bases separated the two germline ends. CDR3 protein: CASTTGGSRSVTEAFF. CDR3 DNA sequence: TGTGCCAGTACAACTGGGGGCAGCAGGTCGGTCACTGAAGCTTTCTTT.

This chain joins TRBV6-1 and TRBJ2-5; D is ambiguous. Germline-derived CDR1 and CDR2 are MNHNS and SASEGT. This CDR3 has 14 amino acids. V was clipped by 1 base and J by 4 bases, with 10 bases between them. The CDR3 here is CASSEGPRRETQYF. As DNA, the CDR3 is TGTGCCAGCAGTGAAGGGCCTCGTCGAGAGACCCAGTACTTC.

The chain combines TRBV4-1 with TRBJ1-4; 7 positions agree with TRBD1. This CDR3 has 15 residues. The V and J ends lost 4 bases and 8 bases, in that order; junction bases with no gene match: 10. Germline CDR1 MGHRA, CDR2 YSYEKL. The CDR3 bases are TGCGCCAGCAGCCTTGCCAGGGGGGGGAAAGAAAAACTGTTTTTT. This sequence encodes CASSLARGGKEKLFF.

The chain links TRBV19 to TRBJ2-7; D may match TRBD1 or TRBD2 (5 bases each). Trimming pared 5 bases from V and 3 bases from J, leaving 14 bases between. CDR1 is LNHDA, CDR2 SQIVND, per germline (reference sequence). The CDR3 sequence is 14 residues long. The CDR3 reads CASSAGTVIYEQYF. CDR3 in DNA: TGTGCCAGTAGTGCTGGGACGGTGATCTACGAGCAGTACTTC. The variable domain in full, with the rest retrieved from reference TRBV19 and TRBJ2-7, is DGGITQSPKYLFRKEGQNVTLSCEQNLNHDAMYWYRQDPGQGLRLIYYSQIVNDFQKGDIAEGYSVSREKKESFPLTVTSAQKNPTAFYLCASSAGTVIYEQYFGPGTRLTVT.

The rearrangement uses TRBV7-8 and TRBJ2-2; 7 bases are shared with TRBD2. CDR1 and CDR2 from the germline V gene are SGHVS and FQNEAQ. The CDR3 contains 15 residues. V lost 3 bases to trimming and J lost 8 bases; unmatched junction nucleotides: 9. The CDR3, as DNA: TGTGCCAGCAGCTTGCTAGCGGAAAAGGGTGGGGAGCTGTTTTTT. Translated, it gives CASSLLAEKGGELFF.

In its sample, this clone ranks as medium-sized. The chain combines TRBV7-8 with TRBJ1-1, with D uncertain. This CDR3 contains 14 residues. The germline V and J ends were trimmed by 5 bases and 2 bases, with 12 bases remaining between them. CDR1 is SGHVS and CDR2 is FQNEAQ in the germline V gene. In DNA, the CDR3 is TGTGCCAGCAGCGTAATCCAGAGCAACACTGAAGCTTTCTTT. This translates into CASSVIQSNTEAFF.

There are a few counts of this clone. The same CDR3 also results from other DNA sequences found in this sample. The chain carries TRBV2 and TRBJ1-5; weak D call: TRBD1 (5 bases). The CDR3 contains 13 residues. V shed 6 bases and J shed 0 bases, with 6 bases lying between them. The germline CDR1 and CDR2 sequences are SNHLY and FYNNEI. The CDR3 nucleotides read TGTGCCAGCAGCAGGGATAGCAATCAGCCCCAGCATTTT. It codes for CASSRDSNQPQHF.

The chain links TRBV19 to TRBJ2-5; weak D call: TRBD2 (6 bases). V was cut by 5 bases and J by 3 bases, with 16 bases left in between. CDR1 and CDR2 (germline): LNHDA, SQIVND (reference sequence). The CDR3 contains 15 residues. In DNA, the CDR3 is TGTGCCAGTAGTGCTCGGGGGTACTTAGAAGAGACCCAGTACTTC. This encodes CASSARGYLEETQYF.